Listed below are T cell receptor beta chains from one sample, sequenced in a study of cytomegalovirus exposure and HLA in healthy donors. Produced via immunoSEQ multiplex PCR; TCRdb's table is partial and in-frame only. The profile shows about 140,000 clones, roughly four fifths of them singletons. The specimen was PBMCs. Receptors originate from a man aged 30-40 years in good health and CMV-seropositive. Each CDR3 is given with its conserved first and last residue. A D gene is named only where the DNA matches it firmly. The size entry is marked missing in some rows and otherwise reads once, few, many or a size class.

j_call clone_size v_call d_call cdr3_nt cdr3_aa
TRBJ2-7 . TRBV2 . TGTGCCAGCAGGGTCGACAGAGCCTACGAGCAGTACTTC CASRVDRAYEQYF
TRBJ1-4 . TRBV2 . TGTGCCAGCACCGAAGGAGGTGAAAAACTGTTTTTT CASTEGGEKLFF
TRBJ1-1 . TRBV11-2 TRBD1 TGTGCCAGCAGCCACGTCGACAGGGGACATCCCTTGAACACTGAAGCTTTCTTT CASSHVDRGHPLNTEAFF
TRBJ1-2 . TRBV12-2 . TGTGCAAGTCGCTTAAGGAGGCAGGGGGATTGGGGCTACACCTTC CASRLRRQGDWGYTF
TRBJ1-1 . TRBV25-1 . TGTGCCAGCAGTGAATCTGGAGAAATGAACACTGAAGCTTTCTTT CASSESGEMNTEAFF
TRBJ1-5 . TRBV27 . TGTGCCAGCAGTTTATACAGGTATAGCAATCAGCCCCAGCATTTT CASSLYRYSNQPQHF
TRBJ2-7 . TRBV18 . TGTGCCAGCGGACAGAATACTGGCGAGCAGTACTTC CASGQNTGEQYF
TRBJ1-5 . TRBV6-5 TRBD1 TGTGCCAGCAGTCCGGAGAGGACAGGGGGACAGCCCCAGCATTTT CASSPERTGGQPQHF
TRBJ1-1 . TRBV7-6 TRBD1 TGTGCCAGCAGCGCCCGACAGGGTTGGAACACTGAAGCTTTCTTT CASSARQGWNTEAFF
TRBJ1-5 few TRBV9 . TGTGCCAGCAACCGGCAGGGAGGAGATCAGCCCCAGCATTTT CASNRQGGDQPQHF
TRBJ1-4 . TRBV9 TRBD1 TGTGCCAGCAGCTCACAGGGGGCGGCAAAACTGTTTTTT CASSSQGAAKLFF
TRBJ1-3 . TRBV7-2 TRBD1 TGTGCCAGCAGTCTCAGGGGGCAGAGCTCTGGAAACACCATATATTTT CASSLRGQSSGNTIYF
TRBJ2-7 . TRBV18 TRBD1 TGTGCCAGCTCCCCGGGACAGGAGTACGAGCAGTACTTC CASSPGQEYEQYF
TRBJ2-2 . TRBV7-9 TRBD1 TGTGCCAGCAGCTCGTCACCGGGACAGGGTAACACCGGGGAGCTGTTTTTT CASSSSPGQGNTGELFF
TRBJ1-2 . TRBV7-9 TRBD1 TGTGCCAGCAGCTTTGAGGGGGCAGGCGCTGGCTACACCTTC CASSFEGAGAGYTF
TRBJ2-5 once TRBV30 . TGTGCCTGGAGTGTTGGCAGGGGACGAGGAGAGACCCAGTACTTC CAWSVGRGRGETQYF
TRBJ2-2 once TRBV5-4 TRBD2 TGTGCCAGCAGCGGGACTAGCGAGGGGGCCGGGGAGCTGTTTTTT CASSGTSEGAGELFF
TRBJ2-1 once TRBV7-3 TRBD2 TGTGCCAGCTCGAGCGGGGGATGGGATGAGCAGTTCTTC CASSSGGWDEQFF
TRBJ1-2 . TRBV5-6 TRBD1 TGTGCCAGCAGCATTCCTGCCTCTAGACAGGGAGCCTCCTATGGCTACACCTTC CASSIPASRQGASYGYTF
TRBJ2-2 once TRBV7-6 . TGTGCCAGCAGCTTAAGGATCTTACAAGTGGACGGGAAAACGAACACCGGGGAGCTGTTTTTT CASSLRILQVDGKTNTGELFF
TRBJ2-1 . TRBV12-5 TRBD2 TGTGCTAGTGGTTTGGGAGGGACTAGCGGGGGAAATGAGCAGTTCTTC CASGLGGTSGGNEQFF
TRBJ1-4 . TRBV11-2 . TGTGCCAGCACCAGGGGCGACCCTAATGAAAAACTGTTTTTT CASTRGDPNEKLFF
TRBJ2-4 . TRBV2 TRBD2 TGTGCCAGCATGGGGAGGAGCGGGGGAGCCAAAAACATTCAGTACTTC CASMGRSGGAKNIQYF
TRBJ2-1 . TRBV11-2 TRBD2 TGTGCCAGCAGCCCACTCCCCGGGACTAGCGGGGACTACAATGAGCAGTTCTTC CASSPLPGTSGDYNEQFF
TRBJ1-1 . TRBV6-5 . TGTGCCAGCAGGTACCTTCGGAAACAGGACACTGAAGCTTTCTTT CASRYLRKQDTEAFF
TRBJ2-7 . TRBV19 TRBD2 TGTGCCAGTAGTCCTTTAGCGGGAGGTTCATACGAGCAGTACTTC CASSPLAGGSYEQYF
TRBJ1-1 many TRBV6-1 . TGTGCCAGCAGGCCCGGGTTCTTATACACTGAAGCTTTCTTT CASRPGFLYTEAFF
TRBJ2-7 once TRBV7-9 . TGTGCCAGCAGCTATGGACAGTCCTACGAGCAGTACTTC CASSYGQSYEQYF
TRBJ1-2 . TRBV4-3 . TGCGCCAGCAGCCAAAACTTGGACTATGGCTACACCTTC CASSQNLDYGYTF
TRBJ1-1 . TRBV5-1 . TGCGCCAGCAGCTTGGCCCAGGCGAACACTGAAGCTTTCTTT CASSLAQANTEAFF
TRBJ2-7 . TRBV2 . TGTGCCAGCAGGGACCGGACAGCCTCCTACGAGCAGTACTTC CASRDRTASYEQYF
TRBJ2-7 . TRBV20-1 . TGCAGTGCTAGTGTGGCCCACGAGCAGTACTTC CSASVAHEQYF
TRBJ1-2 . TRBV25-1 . TGTGCCAGCAGAGGGGGTCCCGAAAACTATGGCTACACCTTC CASRGGPENYGYTF
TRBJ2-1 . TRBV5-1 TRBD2 TGCGCCAGCAGCAACAGCGGGAGCCTCCCCTGGTTTCCTTCAAGCTCCTACAATGAGCAGTTCTTC CASSNSGSLPWFPSSSYNEQFF
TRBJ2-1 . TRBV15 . TGTGCCACCAGCAGAGCCTATATCAATGAGCAGTTCTTC CATSRAYINEQFF
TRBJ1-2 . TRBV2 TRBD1 TGTGCCAGCAGTGAAGACAGGGGAAGTGGCTACACCTTC CASSEDRGSGYTF
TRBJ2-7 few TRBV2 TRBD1 TGTGCCAGCCGGGGACAGGGCGTACACGAGCAGTACTTC CASRGQGVHEQYF
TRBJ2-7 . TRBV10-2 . TGCGCCAGCAGTGGGCCCTCCTACGAGCAGTACTTC CASSGPSYEQYF
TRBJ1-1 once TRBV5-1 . TGCGCCAGCAGCCCAGCGTCCCTGGTCGACGCGAACACTGAAGCTTTCTTT CASSPASLVDANTEAFF
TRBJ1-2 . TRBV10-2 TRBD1 TGCGCCAGCAGTTTCACAGGGGATTTCCATGGCTACACCTTC CASSFTGDFHGYTF
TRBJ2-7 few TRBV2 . TGTGCCAGCAGTGTAGGGAGCTCCTACGAGCAGTACTTC CASSVGSSYEQYF